The rows below give T cell receptor beta chains drawn from one sample of a study of blood T cells in healthy people across ages. A single record per CDR3 protein comes from TCRdb applying MiXCR to the 5' RACE reads. The table has roughly 2 million distinct CDR3 sequences, about 49% seen once; the top ten hold around 2.1%. What was sequenced was blood. These TCRs come from a middle-aged woman in good health. Each CDR3 is given with its conserved first and last residue. Fields, in order: clone size, D gene, V gene, J gene, CDR3 DNA, CDR3 protein. A D gene is named only where the DNA matches it firmly. Part of the rows lack a size; the others show once, few, many or a class for expanded clones.

abundance: few
d_gene: -
v_gene: TRBV7-2
j_gene: TRBJ2-5
CDR3nt: TGTGCCAGCAGCAAGCCGGGACTGACCCAGTACTTC
CDR3aa: CASSKPGLTQYF

abundance: few
d_gene: TRBD1
v_gene: TRBV13
j_gene: TRBJ2-7
CDR3nt: TGTGCCAGCAGCTCCAGAACTCGGGACAGGGGCCACTCCTACGAGCAGTACTTC
CDR3aa: CASSSRTRDRGHSYEQYF

abundance: few
d_gene: -
v_gene: TRBV7-2
j_gene: TRBJ2-1
CDR3nt: TGTGCCAGCAGCTCCGGACATGTTGTATCCAATGAGCAGTTCTTC
CDR3aa: CASSSGHVVSNEQFF

abundance: few
d_gene: -
v_gene: TRBV9
j_gene: TRBJ2-6
CDR3nt: TGTGCCAGCAGCCCTTCAGATGGGGTCCCTGGGGCCAACGTCCTGACTTTC
CDR3aa: CASSPSDGVPGANVLTF

abundance: many
d_gene: TRBD2
v_gene: TRBV5-1
j_gene: TRBJ2-5
CDR3nt: TGTGCCAGCAGCTTGACTAGCGGCCAAGAGACCCAGTACTTC
CDR3aa: CASSLTSGQETQYF

abundance: -
d_gene: TRBD2
v_gene: TRBV7-8
j_gene: TRBJ2-5
CDR3nt: TGTGCCGGCACTCGCGGGGGGGCTGGAGAGACCCAGTACTTC
CDR3aa: CAGTRGGAGETQYF

abundance: -
d_gene: TRBD1
v_gene: TRBV20-1
j_gene: TRBJ1-2
CDR3nt: TGCAGTGCTGCCAGGGGGGGCTATGGCTACACCTTC
CDR3aa: CSAARGGYGYTF

abundance: few
d_gene: -
v_gene: TRBV2
j_gene: TRBJ2-2
CDR3nt: TGTGCCAGCTCGGGACGAGCGAACACCGGGGAGCTGTTTTTT
CDR3aa: CASSGRANTGELFF

abundance: few
d_gene: -
v_gene: TRBV5-1
j_gene: TRBJ2-1
CDR3nt: TGTGCCAGCAGTCCTACAGGAGTATACAATGAGCAGTTCTTC
CDR3aa: CASSPTGVYNEQFF

abundance: -
d_gene: TRBD2
v_gene: TRBV3-1
j_gene: TRBJ2-4
CDR3nt: TGTGCCAGCAGCCGCTCTGCTTGGACTAGCGGTCCCAAAAACATTCAGTACTTC
CDR3aa: CASSRSAWTSGPKNIQYF

abundance: -
d_gene: TRBD1
v_gene: TRBV12-3/TRBV12-4
j_gene: TRBJ1-2
CDR3nt: TGTGCCAGCAGTTTTCCAGGGGGGGGTTACTATGGCTACACCTTC
CDR3aa: CASSFPGGGYYGYTF

abundance: -
d_gene: -
v_gene: TRBV6-1
j_gene: TRBJ2-7
CDR3nt: TGTGCCAGCAGTGAAGAACCGGCTTCCTACGAGCAGTACTTC
CDR3aa: CASSEEPASYEQYF

abundance: -
d_gene: TRBD2
v_gene: TRBV28
j_gene: TRBJ2-6
CDR3nt: TGTGCCAGCAGTTCCCCCCCGGGGGGGGTCTCTGGGGCCAACGTCCTGACTTTC
CDR3aa: CASSSPPGGVSGANVLTF

abundance: -
d_gene: TRBD2
v_gene: TRBV18
j_gene: TRBJ2-1
CDR3nt: TGTGCCAGCTCACCAGAGGCGGGGGGGCCGTTTGAGCAGTTCTTC
CDR3aa: CASSPEAGGPFEQFF

abundance: -
d_gene: -
v_gene: TRBV7-2
j_gene: TRBJ2-5
CDR3nt: TGTGCCAGCAGCTTTTTTGCGACAATCCAAGAGACCCAGTACTTC
CDR3aa: CASSFFATIQETQYF

abundance: -
d_gene: TRBD2
v_gene: TRBV4-3
j_gene: TRBJ2-1
CDR3nt: TGCGCCAGCAGCCAGATAGCGGGGGGTTACAATGAGCAGTTCTTC
CDR3aa: CASSQIAGGYNEQFF

abundance: few
d_gene: TRBD2
v_gene: TRBV20-1
j_gene: TRBJ2-5
CDR3nt: TGCAGTGCTAGAGTCTCTAGCGGGGCTCAGTACTTC
CDR3aa: CSARVSSGAQYF

abundance: -
d_gene: -
v_gene: TRBV27
j_gene: TRBJ1-2
CDR3nt: TGTGCCAGCAGTAATACCGCAGGGGCTAACTATGGCTACACCTTC
CDR3aa: CASSNTAGANYGYTF

abundance: -
d_gene: -
v_gene: TRBV20-1
j_gene: TRBJ2-7
CDR3nt: TGCAGTGCTAGAACTCAGAGGGAGCAGTACTTC
CDR3aa: CSARTQREQYF

abundance: -
d_gene: TRBD1
v_gene: TRBV24-1
j_gene: TRBJ1-2
CDR3nt: TGTGCCACCAGTGATTTCCACAGGGGAATAGGATATGGCTACACCTTC
CDR3aa: CATSDFHRGIGYGYTF

abundance: -
d_gene: -
v_gene: TRBV10-1
j_gene: TRBJ2-3
CDR3nt: TGCGCCAGCAGTGATAGCGGAAACACAGATACGCAGTATTTT
CDR3aa: CASSDSGNTDTQYF

abundance: -
d_gene: -
v_gene: TRBV2
j_gene: TRBJ2-6
CDR3nt: TGTGCCAGCAGTGGTAATTCCAACGTCCTGACTTTC
CDR3aa: CASSGNSNVLTF

abundance: -
d_gene: TRBD2
v_gene: TRBV20-1
j_gene: TRBJ2-3
CDR3nt: TGCAGTGCTAGAGATCGGAGACTAGCGGGCACAGATACGCAGTATTTT
CDR3aa: CSARDRRLAGTDTQYF

abundance: few
d_gene: TRBD1
v_gene: TRBV12-3/TRBV12-4
j_gene: TRBJ1-2
CDR3nt: TGTGCCAGCAGTTTAAATAGGGGGCATTATGGCTACACCTTC
CDR3aa: CASSLNRGHYGYTF

abundance: -
d_gene: -
v_gene: TRBV21-1
j_gene: TRBJ2-7
CDR3nt: TGTGCCAGCAGCAAAGGGAGGGACGAACTTCAGGAAGAGCAGTACTTC
CDR3aa: CASSKGRDELQEEQYF

abundance: -
d_gene: -
v_gene: TRBV7-2
j_gene: TRBJ1-1
CDR3nt: TGTGCCAGCAGCTTAGCGCCGGGCGGGGGGGCCAATGAGCAGTTCTTT
CDR3aa: CASSLAPGGGANEQFF

abundance: few
d_gene: TRBD2
v_gene: TRBV29-1
j_gene: TRBJ2-5
CDR3nt: TGCAGCGTTCGGGGAGGGGAGGGAGAGACCCAGTACTTC
CDR3aa: CSVRGGEGETQYF

abundance: -
d_gene: TRBD1
v_gene: TRBV4-3
j_gene: TRBJ2-1
CDR3nt: TGCGCCAGCAGCCAAGATAGAGACAGGGGGGGTGTGCAGTTCTTC
CDR3aa: CASSQDRDRGGVQFF

abundance: -
d_gene: -
v_gene: TRBV20-1
j_gene: TRBJ1-1
CDR3nt: TGCAGTGCCAAAACCGGGACCATGAACACTGAAGCTTTCTTT
CDR3aa: CSAKTGTMNTEAFF